This TCR beta chain was profiled in a study of blood T cell repertoires in COVID-19. Some clones are missing from TCRdb's copy, which holds only in-frame ones; the method was immunoSEQ multiplex PCR. The sample contains approximately 380,000 clones, 85% of which appear only once. CDR1 is MRHNA and CDR2 is SNTAGT in the germline V gene. V was cut by 0 bases and J by 0 bases, with 3 bases left in between. The CDR3 has 15 amino acids. The gene calls are TRBV6-4 and TRBJ2-6, with D hard to call. The sample was peripheral blood. The sequence derives from a woman aged 18-35 years with acute or convalescent COVID-19. CDR3: CASSDSHSGANVLTF. The CDR3 nucleotides are TGTGCCAGCAGTGACTCACACTCTGGGGCCAACGTCCTGACTTTC.